One sample yielded the 19 T cell receptor beta chains listed below, sequenced in a study of control samples from healthy donors and cancer patients. The method was immunoSEQ multiplex PCR; TCRdb's version includes in-frame clones alone and lacks a portion of them. The sample lists tens of thousands of clones; 90% were seen once. The sequenced material came from blood. Receptors were obtained from a woman aged 18-29 years in good health.

The rearrangement joins TRBV3-1 (or the pseudogene TRBV3-2) to TRBJ2-1, with TRBD2 matching over 7 bases. Germline V gene data show CDR1 as LGHDT and CDR2 as YNNKEL (reference sequence). The CDR3 is made up of 15 amino acids. J was trimmed by 7 bases and V by 1 base; bases with no gene match: 7. CDR3 residues: CASSQGGGVGNEQFF. CDR3 coding DNA: TGTGCCAGCAGCCAAGGGGGGGGTGTGGGGAATGAGCAGTTCTTC.

The rearrangement uses TRBV4-1 and TRBJ2-1; TRBD1 agrees at 9 bases. The germline gives CDR1 MGHRA, CDR2 YSYEKL. The ends lost 8 bases at V and 7 bases at J; junction bases unmatched: 12. The CDR3 totals 15 residues. CDR3 coding DNA: TGCGCCAGCGCCTCCAGAGGACAGGGGTCGAATGAGCAGTTCTTC. Translating gives CASASRGQGSNEQFF.

This rearrangement joins TRBV10-1 to TRBJ1-2; D may be TRBD1 (5 bases). The CDR3 has 15 amino acids. Germline loops: CDR1 WNHNN, CDR2 SYGVQD (reference sequence). V was clipped by 9 bases and J by 2 bases, with 19 bases between them. The CDR3 loop is CARPMTGRLNYGYTF. The CDR3 nucleotides are TGCGCCAGGCCTATGACGGGACGTTTGAACTATGGCTACACCTTC.

J is TRBJ1-2 and V is TRBV5-4, with D unclear. The CDR3 spans 15 residues. Germline values: CDR1 SGHNT, CDR2 YYREEE (reference sequence). The CDR3 sequence is CASSNWAPPNYGYTF. The CDR3 DNA reads TGTGCGAGCTCCAATTGGGCTCCCCCTAACTATGGCTACACCTTC.

The chain is built from TRBV7-2 and TRBJ2-7, with 9 bases matching TRBD1. The V segment lost 2 bases and the J segment 7 bases; nucleotides outside the gene matches: 9. CDR3 size: 15 residues. Germline CDR1 SGHTA, CDR2 FQGNSA. CDR3 loop: CASSLWGQGSLEQYF. CDR3 sequence (DNA): TGTGCCAGCAGCTTATGGGGACAGGGTAGTCTGGAGCAGTACTTC.

CDR3 sequence reads: CASSQVVGTNEKLFF. The CDR3 DNA is TGCGCCAGCAGCCAAGTGGTTGGGACGAATGAAAAACTGTTTTTT. This chain joins TRBV4-1 and TRBJ1-4, with D possibly being TRBD1 (5 bases). The CDR3 is made up of 15 amino acids. The germline V gene has CDR1 MGHRA and CDR2 YSYEKL. V lost 1 base to trimming and J lost 5 bases, with 11 bases between them.

The chain carries TRBV6-6 and TRBJ1-2; 9 nucleotides align to TRBD1. Germline loops: CDR1 MNHNY, CDR2 SVGAGI (reference sequence). The CDR3 spans 14 residues. After removal of 7 bases from V and 8 bases from J, the junction contained 11 bases not matched to a gene. CDR3 loop: CASNNRDRAGGYTF. CDR3 DNA: TGTGCCAGCAACAACCGGGACAGGGCGGGGGGCTACACCTTC.

V and J are TRBV6-5 and TRBJ1-2; TRBD1 aligns across 7 bases. This CDR3 contains 14 residues. Germline lookup yields CDR1 MNHEY and CDR2 SVGAGI. Trimming took 7 bases from V and 8 from J; bases not matched to a gene: 13. The CDR3 loop reads CASILGTDERGYTF. In nucleotides, the CDR3 is TGTGCCAGCATCCTCGGGACAGACGAGAGAGGCTACACCTTC.

The rearrangement joins TRBV5-5 to TRBJ2-3, with D possibly matching TRBD1 (6 bases). Per the germline V gene, CDR1 is SGHKS and CDR2 is YYEKEE (reference sequence). The CDR3 extends over 16 amino acids. V was shortened by 1 base and J by 0 bases, with 12 bases between the two germline ends. The CDR3 DNA reads TGTGCCAGCAGCTTGTTTGCAGGGGTTAGCACAGATACGCAGTATTTT. It codes for CASSLFAGVSTDTQYF.

This chain uses TRBV6-6 with TRBJ1-5; D remains unclear. V lost 7 bases, J lost 7 bases, and 17 bases lay in between. Per germline, CDR1 MNHNY and CDR2 SVGAGI (reference sequence). CDR3 length equals 14 residues. In DNA form, the CDR3 reads TGTGCCAGCATTTTTGGGCCCGGACCCCAGCCCCAGCATTTT. This sequence encodes CASIFGPGPQPQHF.

The chain recombines TRBV13 with TRBJ2-7; TRBD1 matches at 7 bases. The J segment lost 6 bases and the V segment lost 5 bases, leaving 7 bases of the junction unmatched. CDR3 length equals 13 residues. Germline CDR1 PRHDT, CDR2 FYEKMQ (reference sequence). The CDR3 DNA reads TGTGCCAGCAGCCACCCGGCAGGGGGCGAGCAGTACTTC. It yields the protein CASSHPAGGEQYF.

V is TRBV24-1 and J is TRBJ1-2; D is possibly TRBD1 (6 bases). V shed 4 bases and J shed 7 bases, with 15 bases lying between them. The CDR3 length is 14 residues. Looked up from germline, CDR1 is KGHDR and CDR2 is SFDVKD. CDR3 sequence: CATSDRGRTAGYTF. The DNA of the CDR3 is TGTGCCACCAGTGACAGGGGTAGGACGGCTGGCTACACCTTC.

This chain joins TRBV24-1 and TRBJ1-3, with D possibly matching TRBD1 (5 bases). V was cut by 3 bases and J by 2 bases, with 10 bases left in between. The CDR3 is made up of 15 amino acids. Germline loops: CDR1 KGHDR, CDR2 SFDVKD. The CDR3 protein is CATSDPGEAGNTIYF. DNA of the CDR3: TGTGCCACCAGTGATCCGGGGGAGGCTGGAAACACCATATATTTT.

This chain connects TRBV7-2 to TRBJ2-1, with D maybe TRBD1 (5 bases). Trimming pared 2 bases from V and 7 bases from J, leaving 24 bases between. The CDR3 consists of 18 residues. Germline V gene sequence: CDR1 SGHTA, CDR2 FQGNSA. The CDR3 sequence is CASSLRSLAGPPSNEQFF. For the CDR3, the DNA is TGTGCCAGCAGCTTAAGGTCACTCGCAGGGCCACCTTCGAATGAGCAGTTCTTC.

The rearrangement joins TRBV14 to TRBJ1-2; D possibly corresponds to TRBD1 (5 bases). This CDR3 contains 14 residues. Germline V gene data show CDR1 as SGHDN and CDR2 as FVKESK. Trimming took off 1 base at V and 7 bases at J, with 13 bases between the two ends. As DNA, the CDR3 is TGTGCCAGCAGCCAAGTTAGGGGCGTAGGTGGCTACACCTTC. Amino acid sequence: CASSQVRGVGGYTF.

The rearrangement joins TRBV7-6 to TRBJ2-3; no clear D. CDR3 length: 16 residues. CDR1 is SGHVS, CDR2 FNYEAQ, per germline. With 1 base removed from V and 4 bases from J, the gap between germline ends came to 15 bases. This CDR3 is CASSLGTPRSADTQYF. CDR3 coding DNA: TGTGCCAGCAGCTTAGGGACCCCTAGATCGGCAGATACGCAGTATTTT.

The chain couples TRBV13 to TRBJ1-2; possibly TRBD1 for D (5 bases). The CDR3 extends over 18 amino acids. Trimming shortened V by 1 base and J by 5 bases, and 23 bases separated the two germline ends. Germline CDR1 and CDR2: PRHDT and FYEKMQ (reference sequence). CDR3 in amino acids: CASSLVEGQGLSEYGYTF. As DNA, the CDR3 is TGTGCCAGCAGCTTAGTTGAGGGGCAGGGATTATCAGAATATGGCTACACCTTC.

The CDR3 DNA sequence: TGTGCCAGCAGCCGCATCCCTGGACTAGCGGGGGGCGATGAGCAGTTCTTC. As protein: CASSRIPGLAGGDEQFF. The genes are TRBV7-2 and TRBJ2-1, with 14 bases fitting TRBD2. The CDR3 length is 17 residues. In germline, CDR1 is SGHTA, CDR2 FQGNSA. After removal of 5 bases from V and 8 bases from J, the junction contained 11 bases not matched to a gene.

A single count supports this clone. V is TRBV18 and J is TRBJ1-4; TRBD1 agrees at 8 bases. The V and J ends lost 6 bases and 7 bases, in that order; junction bases with no gene match: 7. Germline V CDR1 and CDR2: KGHSH, LQKENI. The CDR3 totals 14 residues. The CDR3 here is CASSLGQGSEKLFF. In DNA, the CDR3 is TGTGCCAGCTCCCTTGGACAGGGTAGTGAAAAACTGTTTTTT.